This TCR delta chain was recovered during a study of γδ T cells in repeated Plasmodium falciparum infection. The table lists this clone with many counts. TCRdb's entry gives the protein of a much larger clone, which mismatches this DNA's translation at residue 12, likely from a read error; the protein reported here is translated from the DNA. The CDR3 is made up of 16 amino acids. Germline-derived CDR1 and CDR2 are GEAIGNYY and EKD. After removal of 3 bases from V and 7 bases from J, the junction contained 13 bases not matched to a gene. TCRdb reprocessed the multiplex PCR reads using CATT. This sample carries 75,000 to 95,000 delta-chain clones, 0.75% to 1% of them seen once, and the ten largest clones take 9.5% to 10%. Flow sorting of PBMC yielded separate Vgamma9/Vdelta2+ and Vdelta2-negative gammadelta T cell populations for bulk repertoire analysis.

The TCR sequence derives from a pool of human donors (malaria-infected and uninfected, not separated). J is TRDJ1 and V is TRDV2; 10 nucleotides align to TRDD3. Sequencing was carried out using gamma-delta T cells from blood. The CDR3 DNA reads as TGTGCCTGTGACCCGTTACTGGGGGATTACAGTGGTAAACTCATCTTT. This translates into CACDPLLGDYSGKLIF.